The 32 T cell receptor beta chains given below trace back to one sample, sequenced in a study of control samples from healthy donors and cancer patients. Profiled with immunoSEQ multiplex PCR; TCRdb holds only in-frame clones, not every one. The top ten hold 1.1% to 1.5% of the sample, which has 150,000 to 200,000 clones, 85% to 95% seen once. Specimen: blood. The source of these receptors is a woman younger than 30 in good health.

V and J are TRBV12-5 and TRBJ1-1; 7 positions agree with TRBD1. CDR1 and CDR2 (germline): LGHNT, FRNRAP. The CDR3 extends over 17 amino acids. The J segment lost 4 bases and the V segment lost 3 bases, leaving 14 bases of the junction unmatched. CDR3 sequence: CASGFRSSGGKGTEAFF. The CDR3 DNA follows: TGTGCTAGTGGTTTCCGGTCTTCAGGGGGAAAGGGCACTGAAGCTTTCTTT.

The rearrangement links TRBV4-1 to TRBJ2-5; the D gene is possibly TRBD1 (6 bases). CDR3 length: 16 amino acids. The germline V gene has CDR1 MGHRA and CDR2 YSYEKL. The V end lost 0 bases, the J end lost 4 bases, and 15 bases lay between the germline ends. CDR3 DNA sequence: TGCGCCAGCAGCCAAGATTTAGGACAGATGAGAGAGACCCAGTACTTC. This translates into CASSQDLGQMRETQYF.

This chain joins TRBV2 and TRBJ1-1; weak D call: TRBD1 (6 bases). The ends were cut back, 1 base at V and 9 bases at J, with 9 bases in the middle. Germline loops: CDR1 SNHLY, CDR2 FYNNEI. The CDR3 spans 12 residues. CDR3 DNA sequence: TGTGCCAGCAGTGAAGATACAGGGAAAGCTTTCTTT. As protein: CASSEDTGKAFF. Combining the CDR3 with reference TRBV2 and TRBJ1-1 gives the whole variable domain EPEVTQTPSHQVTQMGQEVILRCVPISNHLYFYWYRQILGQKVEFLVSFYNNEISEKSEIFDDQFSVERPDGSNFTLKIRSTKLEDSAMYFCASSEDTGKAFFGQGTRLTVV.

This sequence joins TRBV7-2 and TRBJ1-1; maybe TRBD1 (5 bases). The CDR3 sequence is 13 residues long. The germline CDR1 and CDR2 sequences are SGHTA and FQGNSA. V dropped 3 bases and J dropped 4 bases, with 9 bases sitting between them. CDR3 coding DNA: TGTGCCAGCAGCTTCGGGGGGGTCACTGAAGCTTTCTTT. Its protein product is CASSFGGVTEAFF.

V and J are TRBV7-3 and TRBJ2-1, with TRBD2 matching over 7 bases. The ends lost 5 bases at V and 1 base at J; junction bases unmatched: 8. This CDR3 region has 16 residues. Germline V gene sequence: CDR1 SGHTA, CDR2 FQGTGA. As DNA, the CDR3 is TGTGCCAGCAGCGGGGAGGGGCGGATTTCCTACAATGAGCAGTTCTTC. Amino acids: CASSGEGRISYNEQFF. The full variable domain, its missing parts supplied by reference TRBV7-3 and TRBJ2-1, is GAGVSQTPSNKVTEKGKYVELRCDPISGHTALYWYRQSLGQGPEFLIYFQGTGAADDSGLPNDRFFAVRPEGSVSTLKIQRTERGDSAVYLCASSGEGRISYNEQFFGPGTRLTVL.

The V gene is TRBV2, the J gene TRBJ2-3; tentatively, D is TRBD1 (7 bases). Germline assignment: CDR1 SNHLY and CDR2 FYNNEI. Trimming stripped 3 bases from V and 1 base from J, with 23 bases between. The length of the CDR3 is 19 residues. This CDR3 is CASSEVRRQGLGRTDTQYF. The CDR3 DNA is TGTGCCAGCAGTGAGGTGAGACGACAGGGACTGGGGCGCACAGATACGCAGTATTTT.

This chain uses TRBV6-1 with TRBJ1-2; TRBD1 agrees at 9 bases. CDR3 length equals 15 residues. Germline V CDR1 and CDR2: MNHNS, SASEGT. The V segment lost 2 bases and the J segment 7 bases; nucleotides outside the gene matches: 8. The CDR3 coding sequence is TGTGCCAGCAGTGAATTGGGGACAGGGTCGGGTGGCTACACCTTC. Translation gives CASSELGTGSGGYTF.

In this sample, this clone turned up once. V and J are TRBV5-1 and TRBJ1-2, with a weak D call TRBD1 (6 bases). V lost 4 bases, J lost 5 bases, and 24 bases lay in between. The CDR3 covers 17 residues. CDR1 and CDR2 (germline): SGHRS, YFSETQ. CDR3 amino acids: CASSPRTGAGRTYGYTF. CDR3 sequence (DNA): TGCGCCAGCAGCCCGCGTACGGGGGCGGGTAGGACTTATGGCTACACCTTC.

This clone was picked up one time. The chain has TRBV4-2 and TRBJ2-7; 10 nucleotides line up with TRBD2. This CDR3 is built from 15 residues. Looked up from germline, CDR1 is LGHNA and CDR2 is YNFKEQ. Losses at the gene ends were 3 bases for V and 3 bases for J; bases not matched to a gene: 5. The CDR3 DNA follows: TGTGCCAGCAGCCAGCCTGGACTAGCGGACTACGAGCAGTACTTC. This translates into CASSQPGLADYEQYF.

The V call is TRBV29-1, the J call TRBJ2-2; 11 nucleotides align to TRBD2. Germline values: CDR1 SQVTM, CDR2 ANQGSEA. This CDR3 is 16 amino acids long. V lost 5 bases and J lost 3; bases outside the gene matches: 8. In DNA, the CDR3 is TGCAGCGTTCCTACTAGCGGGAGTTCCTACACCGGGGAGCTGTTTTTT. Protein: CSVPTSGSSYTGELFF.

The chain carries TRBV29-1 and TRBJ1-1, with D possibly matching TRBD1 (6 bases). V was trimmed by 0 bases and J by 5 bases, leaving 13 bases between them. This CDR3 contains 14 residues. CDR1 and CDR2 (germline): SQVTM, ANQGSEA. DNA for the CDR3: TGCAGCGTTGAAGATCAGGGGATGAGGACTGAAGCTTTCTTT. This encodes CSVEDQGMRTEAFF.

This clone has only one observation. The J gene is TRBJ2-7, the V gene TRBV6-2 or TRBV6-3; tentatively, D is TRBD1 (6 bases). In germline, CDR1 is MNHEY, CDR2 SVGEGT. The CDR3 totals 16 residues. V dropped 5 bases and J dropped 6 bases, with 23 bases sitting between them. In nucleotides, the CDR3 is TGTGCCAGCAGTAACGGTCCGGGACAAGGGGCTATCGAGCAGTACTTC. As protein: CASSNGPGQGAIEQYF.

The J gene is TRBJ1-2, the V gene TRBV5-1; the D gene is possibly TRBD1 (6 bases). This CDR3 has 15 amino acids. The V end lost 4 bases, the J end lost 3 bases, and 16 bases lay between the germline ends. Germline V gives CDR1 SGHRS, CDR2 YFSETQ. The CDR3 coding sequence is TGCGCCAGCAGCCCGGATGGGGGGCGCGACTATGGCTACACCTTC. It codes for CASSPDGGRDYGYTF. The complete variable domain, with remaining parts taken from reference TRBV5-1 and TRBJ1-2, reads KAGVTQTPRYLIKTRGQQVTLSCSPISGHRSVSWYQQTPGQGLQFLFEYFSETQRNKGNFPGRFSGRQFSNSRSEMNVSTLELGDSALYLCASSPDGGRDYGYTFGSGTRLTVV.

About this clone itself: The identical CDR3 is also encoded by other nucleotide sequences in the sample. The chain uses TRBV2 and TRBJ1-5, with TRBD1 matching 10 bases. Germline V gene data show CDR1 as SNHLY and CDR2 as FYNNEI. V lost 6 bases and J lost 2; bases outside the gene matches: 1. The CDR3 runs to 14 residues. The CDR3 coding sequence is TGTGCCAGCAGCGGGACAGGGGGCAATCAGCCCCAGCATTTT. It translates to CASSGTGGNQPQHF.

The chain couples TRBV2 to TRBJ1-1; tentative D call: TRBD1 (5 bases). The CDR3 spans 14 residues. Germline V gives CDR1 SNHLY, CDR2 FYNNEI. The V gene lost 6 bases and the J gene lost 7 bases, with 18 bases spanning the gap. The CDR3, as DNA: TGTGCCAGCAGAGCGGGGCAAGCCACGGGTGAAGCTTTCTTT. Amino acid sequence: CASRAGQATGEAFF.

The chain combines TRBV21-1 with TRBJ2-7. TRBV21-1 is classified as a pseudogene. This CDR3 contains 16 residues. Here the CDR3 DNA reads TGTGCCAGCAGCCCGGCGAAGGGCAGTTCCCCCTACGAGCAGTACTTC. Its protein product is CASSPAKGSSPYEQYF.

This chain uses TRBV5-1 with TRBJ2-7, with D uncertain. Germline lookup yields CDR1 SGHRS and CDR2 YFSETQ. This CDR3 has 14 amino acids. V shed 0 bases and J shed 7 bases, with 14 bases lying between them. Here the CDR3 reads CASSLAARDGEQYF. The CDR3 DNA follows: TGCGCCAGCAGCTTGGCCGCGCGAGATGGAGAGCAGTACTTC.

This chain connects TRBV11-3 to TRBJ2-7, with D possibly matching TRBD2 (6 bases). The CDR3 extends over 13 amino acids. The V end lost 1 base, the J end lost 7 bases, and 11 bases lay between the germline ends. Germline V gene data show CDR1 as SGHNT and CDR2 as YENEEA. The CDR3 is CASSLGPGREQYF. The CDR3 region has the DNA TGTGCCAGCAGCTTAGGGCCAGGGAGGGAGCAGTACTTC.

This clone is a singleton in its sample. V is TRBV11-2 and J is TRBJ2-1; unclear D gene. Germline assignment: CDR1 SGHAT and CDR2 FQNNGV. The CDR3 has 13 amino acids. Trimming removed 5 bases at V and 6 bases at J, with 11 bases between. The CDR3 loop reads CASSLRSPNEQFF. CDR3 nucleotides: TGTGCCAGCAGCCTCCGCTCACCCAATGAGCAGTTCTTC.

This sequence joins TRBV29-1 and TRBJ1-1; D possibly corresponds to TRBD1 (6 bases). The CDR3 loop spans 12 amino acids. Trimming pared 7 bases from V and 1 base from J, leaving 10 bases between. The V gene's germline CDR1 is SQVTM and CDR2 ANQGSEA. The CDR3 protein is CSAGHSNTEAFF. CDR3 nucleotides: TGCAGCGCGGGACACTCGAACACTGAAGCTTTCTTT.

This sequence joins TRBV2 and TRBJ2-1, with no clear D. CDR3 length: 15 amino acids. CDR1 SNHLY and CDR2 FYNNEI come from the germline V gene. Trimming took off 7 bases at V and 0 bases at J, with 13 bases between the two ends. The CDR3 sequence: CASTSDGSSYNEQFF. The CDR3 DNA reads TGTGCCAGCACCAGCGACGGTAGCTCCTACAATGAGCAGTTCTTC. Filled out from reference TRBV2 and TRBJ2-1, the complete variable domain reads EPEVTQTPSHQVTQMGQEVILRCVPISNHLYFYWYRQILGQKVEFLVSFYNNEISEKSEIFDDQFSVERPDGSNFTLKIRSTKLEDSAMYFCASTSDGSSYNEQFFGPGTRLTVL.

This chain links TRBV29-1 with TRBJ1-2; D gene uncertain. Trimming removed 0 bases from V and 6 bases from J, with 8 bases in between. This CDR3 has 12 residues. Looked up from germline, CDR1 is SQVTM and CDR2 is ANQGSEA. In DNA form, the CDR3 reads TGCAGCGTTGAAGAGGGAGGGAATGGCTACACCTTC. It codes for CSVEEGGNGYTF.

The chain has TRBV10-1 and TRBJ1-2; weak D call: TRBD1 (5 bases). Germline lookup yields CDR1 WNHNN and CDR2 SYGVQD (reference sequence). CDR3 length equals 17 residues. Trimming pared 3 bases from V and 3 bases from J, leaving 20 bases between. Here the CDR3 reads CASSDPGSGPPDYGYTF. The CDR3 DNA reads as TGCGCCAGCAGTGACCCGGGGTCAGGGCCCCCTGACTATGGCTACACCTTC.

This clone was detected once. The chain combines TRBV7-2 with TRBJ2-1, with 7 bases identical to TRBD2. This CDR3 comprises 14 residues. The germline V gene has CDR1 SGHTA and CDR2 FQGNSA. The junction had 8 bases not matched to a gene; V was cut back by 10 bases and J by 2 bases. The CDR3 DNA sequence: TGTGCCACCCCAAGGACTAGTGCCTACAATGAGCAGTTCTTC. Its translation: CATPRTSAYNEQFF.

The V call is TRBV6-5, the J call TRBJ1-2; D call uncertain. CDR1 and CDR2 (germline): MNHEY, SVGAGI. V was pared by 3 bases and J by 8 bases, with 22 bases between. This CDR3 contains 16 residues. The DNA of the CDR3 is TGTGCCAGCAGTTATGCACGTGGGAGGCCCACGAGAGGCTACACCTTC. Protein: CASSYARGRPTRGYTF.

The chain's CDR3 is CASSYSSGNERVGYGYTF. The CDR3 DNA follows: TGTGCCAGCAGTTACAGTTCTGGGAACGAAAGAGTAGGCTATGGCTACACCTTC. The V call is TRBV6-2 or TRBV6-3, the J call TRBJ1-2; D is ambiguous. V gave up 2 bases and J gave up 4 bases, with 23 bases separating them. CDR1 is MNHEY and CDR2 is SVGEGT in the germline V gene. The length of the CDR3 is 18 residues.

The rearrangement joins TRBV5-1 to TRBJ2-1, with D possibly TRBD2 on 7 matching bases. CDR3 length: 15 amino acids. The germline CDR1 and CDR2 sequences are SGHRS and YFSETQ. Trimming stripped 4 bases from V and 8 bases from J, with 19 bases between. The CDR3 protein is CASSTTLGGRDEQFF. The CDR3 nucleotides read TGCGCCAGCAGCACCACCCTCGGGGGGCGGGATGAGCAGTTCTTC.

The chain recombines TRBV7-9 with TRBJ1-1; D call uncertain. Germline V lookup: CDR1 SEHNR, CDR2 FQNEAQ (reference sequence). The CDR3 sequence is 15 residues long. Between the trimmed V and J ends, which lost 2 bases and 0 bases, there was a span of 10 bases. The CDR3 loop is CASSLKEFMNTEAFF. DNA for the CDR3: TGTGCCAGCAGCTTAAAGGAGTTCATGAACACTGAAGCTTTCTTT.

The J gene is TRBJ1-3, the V gene TRBV19; D unclear. Germline V gene data show CDR1 as LNHDA and CDR2 as SQIVND (reference sequence). V was clipped by 10 bases and J by 14 bases, with 18 bases between them. CDR3 length: 11 residues. CDR3 in amino acids: CATETPPAVYF. CDR3 DNA sequence: TGTGCCACAGAGACCCCCCCGGCGGTATATTTT. Filled out from reference TRBV19 and TRBJ1-3, the complete variable domain reads DGGITQSPKYLFRKEGQNVTLSCEQNLNHDAMYWYRQDPGQGLRLIYYSQIVNDFQKGDIAEGYSVSREKKESFPLTVTSAQKNPTAFYLCATETPPAVYFGEGSWLTVV.

The chain joins TRBV11-3 to TRBJ2-1; TRBD2 aligns across 7 bases. V shed 5 bases and J 7 bases; nucleotides not matched to a gene: 11. CDR3 size: 15 residues. Germline values: CDR1 SGHNT, CDR2 YENEEA. The CDR3 DNA reads as TGTGCCAGCAGCCGTCCGGGACTACCTATGAATGAGCAGTTCTTC. It codes for CASSRPGLPMNEQFF. Combining the CDR3 with reference TRBV11-3 and TRBJ2-1 gives the whole variable domain EAGVVQSPRYKIIEKKQPVAFWCNPISGHNTLYWYLQNLGQGPELLIRYENEEAVDDSQLPKDRFSAERLKGVDSTLKIQPAELGDSAVYLCASSRPGLPMNEQFFGPGTRLTVL.

The chain recombines TRBV19 with TRBJ1-1; D gene unclear. V was pared by 2 bases and J by 1 base, with 5 bases between. The CDR3 has 13 amino acids. Germline V lookup: CDR1 LNHDA, CDR2 SQIVND (reference sequence). The CDR3 loop reads CASSIRANTEAFF. The CDR3, as DNA: TGTGCCAGTAGTATACGGGCGAACACTGAAGCTTTCTTT.

The chain is built from TRBV7-8 and TRBJ1-2, with no clear D. Per germline, CDR1 SGHVS and CDR2 FQNEAQ. V was pared by 1 base and J by 0 bases, with 9 bases between. The length of the CDR3 is 15 residues. The CDR3 nucleotides are TGTGCCAGCAGCTTAGGTGGCAGATCTAACTATGGCTACACCTTC. Encoded protein: CASSLGGRSNYGYTF.